The 3 T cell receptor beta chains below were found in one sample sequenced in a study of cytomegalovirus exposure and HLA in healthy donors. Measured with immunoSEQ multiplex PCR; TCRdb has only the in-frame clones, and not every one. The repertoire consists of about 200,000 clones, with 70% to 90% occurring once and the leading ten covering roughly 5.5%. The specimen was PBMCs. These receptors were obtained from a woman aged 18-29 years in good health and CMV-seronegative.

This clone was seen once. The chain uses TRBV7-2 and TRBJ1-5; possible D gene TRBD1, 5 bases. In germline, CDR1 is SGHTA, CDR2 FQGNSA. Trimming left V 2 bases short and J 7 bases short, with 12 bases between. The CDR3 runs 14 residues. DNA of the CDR3: TGTGCCAGCAGCTTATTGCAGGCAGGGCAGCCCCAGCATTTT. Translating gives CASSLLQAGQPQHF.

The CDR3 DNA reads TGTGCCAGCAGTCAGGGGACCGGGGAGCTGTTTTTT. Protein product: CASSQGTGELFF. The chain uses TRBV6-5 and TRBJ2-2; D possibly corresponds to TRBD1 (6 bases). The length of the CDR3 is 12 residues. V was pared by 5 bases and J by 5 bases, with 6 bases between. CDR1 and CDR2 (germline): MNHEY, SVGAGI.

This rearrangement joins TRBV27 to TRBJ1-1; D is possibly TRBD1 (5 bases). This CDR3 spans 14 amino acids. The V end was cut by 6 bases, the J end by 3 bases, with 14 bases between. Germline V gene data show CDR1 as MNHEY and CDR2 as SMNVEV (reference sequence). The CDR3 sequence: CASSRGTAHTEAFF. In DNA form, the CDR3 reads TGTGCCAGCAGCCGCGGGACGGCTCACACTGAAGCTTTCTTT.